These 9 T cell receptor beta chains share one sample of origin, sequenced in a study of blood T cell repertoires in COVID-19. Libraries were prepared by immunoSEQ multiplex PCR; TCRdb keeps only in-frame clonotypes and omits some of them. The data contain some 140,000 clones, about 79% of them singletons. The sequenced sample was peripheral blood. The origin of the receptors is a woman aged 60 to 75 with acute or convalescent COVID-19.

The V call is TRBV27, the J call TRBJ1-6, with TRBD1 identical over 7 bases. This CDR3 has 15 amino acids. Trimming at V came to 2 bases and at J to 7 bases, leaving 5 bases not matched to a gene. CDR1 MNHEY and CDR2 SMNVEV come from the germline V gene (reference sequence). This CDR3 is CASSLRGPGNSPLHF. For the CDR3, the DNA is TGTGCCAGCAGTTTAAGGGGGCCGGGGAATTCACCCCTCCACTTT.

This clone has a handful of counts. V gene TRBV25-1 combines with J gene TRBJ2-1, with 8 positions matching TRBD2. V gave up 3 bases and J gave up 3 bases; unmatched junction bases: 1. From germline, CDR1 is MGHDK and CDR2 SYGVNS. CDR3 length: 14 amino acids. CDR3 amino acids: CASSDSGDYNEQFF. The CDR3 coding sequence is TGTGCCAGCAGTGATAGCGGGGACTACAATGAGCAGTTCTTC.

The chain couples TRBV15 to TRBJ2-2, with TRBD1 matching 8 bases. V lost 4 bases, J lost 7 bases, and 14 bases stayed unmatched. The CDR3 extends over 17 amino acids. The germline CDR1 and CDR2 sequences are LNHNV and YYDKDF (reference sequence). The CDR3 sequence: CATSTLTGGSAIGELFF. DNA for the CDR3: TGTGCCACCAGCACTCTTACAGGGGGGTCGGCGATCGGGGAGCTGTTTTTT.

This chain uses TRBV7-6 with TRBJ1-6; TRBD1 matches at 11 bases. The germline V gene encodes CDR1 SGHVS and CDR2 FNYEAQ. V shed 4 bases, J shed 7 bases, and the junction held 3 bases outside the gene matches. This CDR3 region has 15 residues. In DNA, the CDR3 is TGTGCCAGCAGCTCCCGGGACAGGGGGAATTCACCCCTCCACTTT. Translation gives CASSSRDRGNSPLHF.

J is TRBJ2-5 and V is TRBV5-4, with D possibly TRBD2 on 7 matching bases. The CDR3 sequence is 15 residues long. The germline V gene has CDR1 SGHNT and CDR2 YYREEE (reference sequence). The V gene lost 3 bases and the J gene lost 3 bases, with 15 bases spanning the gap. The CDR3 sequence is CASSSLGGGEETQYF. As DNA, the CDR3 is TGTGCCAGCAGCTCCCTAGGGGGGGGCGAAGAGACCCAGTACTTC.

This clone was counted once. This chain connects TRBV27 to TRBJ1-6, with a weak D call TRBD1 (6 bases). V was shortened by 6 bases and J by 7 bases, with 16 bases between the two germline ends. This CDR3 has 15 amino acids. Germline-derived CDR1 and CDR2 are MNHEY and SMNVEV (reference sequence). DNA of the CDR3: TGTGCCAGCAGGTCGAATGGCAGGGGAAATTCACCCCTCCACTTT. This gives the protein CASRSNGRGNSPLHF.

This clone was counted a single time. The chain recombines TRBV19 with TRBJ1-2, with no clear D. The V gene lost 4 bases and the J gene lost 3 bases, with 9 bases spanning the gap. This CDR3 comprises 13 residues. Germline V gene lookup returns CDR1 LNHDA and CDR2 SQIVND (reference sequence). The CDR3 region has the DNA TGTGCCAGTAGTAGAGCCCTGGACTATGGCTACACCTTC. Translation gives CASSRALDYGYTF.

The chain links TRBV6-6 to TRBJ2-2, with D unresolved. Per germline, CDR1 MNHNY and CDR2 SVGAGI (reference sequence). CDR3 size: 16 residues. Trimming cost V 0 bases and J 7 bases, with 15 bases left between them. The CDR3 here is CASSYSIHAGNGELFF. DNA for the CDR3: TGTGCCAGCAGTTACTCGATTCACGCTGGCAACGGGGAGCTGTTTTTT.

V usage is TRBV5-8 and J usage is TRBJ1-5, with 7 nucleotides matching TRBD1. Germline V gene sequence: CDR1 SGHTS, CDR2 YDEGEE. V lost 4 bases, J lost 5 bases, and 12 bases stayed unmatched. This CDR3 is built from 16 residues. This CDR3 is CASSPSGTAFHQPQHF. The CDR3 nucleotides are TGTGCCAGCAGCCCATCAGGGACAGCTTTTCATCAGCCCCAGCATTTT.